The 3 T cell receptor beta chains presented below share a single source sample, sequenced in a study of cytomegalovirus exposure and HLA in healthy donors. In the PCR, 60 Vbeta and 13 Jbeta primers were used. Generated by immunoSEQ multiplex PCR, the TCRdb table keeps only in-frame clones and is missing some. This repertoire shows some 70,000 clones, about 88% found once; its top ten account for 2.4%. The sample comprised PBMCs. Receptors were obtained from a woman aged 50 to 65 in good health and CMV-seronegative.

The chain has TRBV7-2 and TRBJ1-4, with D possibly matching TRBD1 (6 bases). The CDR3 length is 13 residues. The V and J ends lost 1 base and 8 bases respectively, with 8 bases between them. Germline V gives CDR1 SGHTA, CDR2 FQGNSA. CDR3 residues: CASSLVTGEKLFF. DNA for the CDR3: TGTGCCAGCAGCTTAGTCACAGGGGAAAAACTGTTTTTT.

This chain connects TRBV4-1 to TRBJ2-5; the match to TRBD1 covers 9 bases. Trimming removed 4 bases from V and 1 base from J; junction bases left unmatched: 7. The germline V gene has CDR1 MGHRA and CDR2 YSYEKL. The CDR3 extends over 16 amino acids. The CDR3 nucleotides read TGCGCCAGCAGCCCTCAAGCGGACAGGGGCCAAGAGACCCAGTACTTC. Its protein product is CASSPQADRGQETQYF.

The chain joins TRBV7-2 to TRBJ2-3; maybe TRBD2 (6 bases). V was shortened by 5 bases and J by 3 bases, with 15 bases between the two germline ends. In germline, CDR1 is SGHTA, CDR2 FQGNSA. This CDR3 comprises 15 residues. The CDR3: CASSKTRAGTDTQYF. The CDR3 DNA reads TGTGCCAGCAGCAAGACTAGAGCTGGAACAGATACGCAGTATTTT.